Presented here are 3 T cell receptor beta chains from one specimen sequenced in a study of OX40 agonist ivuxolimab in advanced cancers. Libraries were made using the immunoSEQ multiplex PCR assay. The table was pulled from immuneACCESS by TCRdb, which kept in-frame rearrangements only. Such tables lose some clones; where checked, under half of the loss comes from unresolved V genes, and the rest has no known cause. The sample table holds about 68,000 clones, of which roughly nine tenths were seen once. The ten most abundant clones make up about 0.3% of the sample. Sequenced here: CD4+ or CD8+ T cells sorted from blood, sampled in a trial of the OX40 agonist ivuxolimab. The receptor source for this set is an adult with an advanced solid tumor such as melanoma, head and neck, liver or kidney cancer.

The rearrangement joins TRBV2 to TRBJ1-5, with 12 bases that match TRBD1. The CDR3 sequence is 17 residues long. The V gene end was trimmed by 7 bases and the J gene end by 1 base; junction bases not matched to a gene: 8. The germline gives CDR1 SNHLY, CDR2 FYNNEI. This chain's CDR3 is CASNVGTGGFSNQPQHF. The CDR3 DNA is TGTGCCAGCAACGTGGGGACAGGGGGCTTCAGCAATCAGCCCCAGCATTTT.

CDR3 residues: CASSPGVTNQPQHF. The CDR3, as DNA: TGTGCCAGCAGTCCCGGGGTAACAAATCAGCCCCAGCATTTT. V gene TRBV5-5 combines with J gene TRBJ1-5; D unclear. V was shortened by 5 bases and J by 4 bases, with 13 bases between the two germline ends. CDR3 length: 14 amino acids. CDR1 and CDR2 (germline): SGHKS, YYEKEE (reference sequence).

Here the CDR3 reads CASSLVRNEKLFF. In DNA form, the CDR3 reads TGTGCCAGCAGCTTGGTTAGGAATGAAAAACTGTTTTTT. The chain employs TRBV5-8 and TRBJ1-4; D is unresolved. The length of the CDR3 is 13 residues. CDR1 is SGHTS, CDR2 YDEGEE, per germline. Deletions cut 0 bases from V and 5 bases from J, with 5 bases between.